What follows describes a single T cell receptor (beta chain). This clone's antigen is unknown. It has no much larger one-base neighbor in the sample; base qualities were not kept. The record originates from a study of blood T cell repertoires in COVID-19 (dated by TCRdb to 2018 to 2020). The study in broad terms: Collaborator samples came from the United States, Italy and Spain and covered acute and convalescent phases of COVID-19. Where available, HLA class I and class II types were taken from metadata supplied by the sample provider and were not determined by assay-based typing. Subjects who had been exposed to COVID-19, were actively infected with it, or had recovered from it provided the deeply sampled blood TCRbeta repertoires that made up the dataset. The sample metadata nearly always contained a de-identified subject ID, COVID-19 status, age in years and sex. Samples were obtained from the ongoing ImmuneRACE study (first 160 participants) and from roughly 1,300 subjects provided by 6 global collaborators. The prospective study material was composed of cDNA or gDNA derived from T cells, B-cell-depleted T cells, or PBMCs. The repertoires were released in a freely available public database intended as a resource for research on the immune response to SARS-CoV-2. The study at large found these results: The quantity of clinical and demographic metadata differed by source and by participant and was supplied without curation.

Collaborating institutions collected whole blood in K2EDTA tubes following their own protocols. For TCRbeta analysis, collaborator samples were shipped as frozen whole blood, as isolated PBMCs, or as DNA extracted from either sample type. V is shortened by 4 bases, J by 5 bases, and the region joining them spans 18 bases. The CDR3 runs 16 amino acids, cysteine and phenylalanine included. Of the read, only the CDR3 DNA is kept; its 48 bases are in frame from base 1. Per the germline V gene, KGHDR is the CDR1 and SFDVKD is the CDR2. The immunoSEQ Assay, a bias-controlled multiplex PCR, was used to amplify TCRbeta CDR3 regions from genomic DNA. In the authors' own workflow: Nucleated cell counts per sample were estimated from amplification of reference gene primers within the assay. To quantify the absolute abundance of each unique TCRbeta CDR3 rearrangement, sequence reads were collapsed and filtered. For each sample, productive Simpson clonality was calculated by taking the square root of Simpson's diversity index across productive rearrangements. TCRdb's version of the immuneACCESS table is confined to in-frame rearrangements and falls short of the full clone set. An unresolved V gene accounts for under half of the shortfall where checked; the remainder is of unknown origin. V and J calls and clone size follow that table, whereas D and trimming were derived from the DNA. The sample table lists 55,000 to 65,000 clones, 75% to 95% of them with a count of one. The ten largest clones take up about 9.1% of the sample.

The V and J genes are TRBV24-1 and TRBJ2-3; the D gene is perhaps TRBD2, on 7 matching bases. The receptor's source is a woman of 80 years or more with active COVID-19. The material sequenced was peripheral blood. The bases read TGTGCCACCAGTGACCCCGGGGGGCGCAAGAGAGATACGCAGTATTTT. Translated, it gives CATSDPGGRKRDTQYF.